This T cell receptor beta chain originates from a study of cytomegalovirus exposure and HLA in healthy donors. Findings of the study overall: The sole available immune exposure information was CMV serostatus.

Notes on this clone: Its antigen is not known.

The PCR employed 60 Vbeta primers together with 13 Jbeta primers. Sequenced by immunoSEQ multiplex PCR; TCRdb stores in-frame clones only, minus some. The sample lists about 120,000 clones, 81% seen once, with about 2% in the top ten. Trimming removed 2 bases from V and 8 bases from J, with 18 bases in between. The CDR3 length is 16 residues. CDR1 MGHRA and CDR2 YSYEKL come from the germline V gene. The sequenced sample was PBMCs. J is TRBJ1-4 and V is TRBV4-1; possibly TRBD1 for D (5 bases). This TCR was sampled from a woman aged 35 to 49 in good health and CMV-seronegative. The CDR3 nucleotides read TGCGCCAGCAGCCAACCGAGGGGAGGAGGTACGGAAAAACTGTTTTTT. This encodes CASSQPRGGGTEKLFF.